The next 17 T cell receptor beta chains were all read from a single sample in a study of CD8 T cells in Susac syndrome (dated by TCRdb to about 2019). Library method: the immunoSEQ multiplex PCR assay. RNA was extracted with the RNeasy kit and about 0.5 to 1 ug was reverse transcribed using random hexamers. TCRdb took the public reads, trimmed them with fastp at Q25, ran MiXCR for clone calling and kept in-frame beta chains. Every entry covers one CDR3 protein and lists the most common genes and DNA from its rows. A total of fewer than 200,000 distinct CDR3 sequences appear in this sample, about 95% of them only once. 0.1% of the sample belongs to the ten largest clones. The sample comprised CD4+ T cells from PBMCs. These TCRs come from a human donor in good health.

The chain employs TRBV3-1 and TRBJ2-1, with TRBD2 matching 14 bases. The CDR3 has 18 amino acids. V lost 4 bases and J lost 2; bases outside the gene matches: 7. The germline V gene has CDR1 LGHDT and CDR2 YNNKEL (reference sequence). CDR3 sequence reads: CASSLAGTSGRAYNEQFF. The CDR3 DNA reads TGTGCCAGCAGCCTCGCCGGGACTAGCGGGAGAGCCTACAATGAGCAGTTCTTC.

The rearrangement links TRBV6-2 or TRBV6-3 to TRBJ2-5, with 14 bases fitting TRBD2. V was clipped by 2 bases and J by 1 base; unmatched bases: 9. The CDR3 has 19 residues. The germline V gene has CDR1 MNHEY and CDR2 SVGEGT. Written as DNA, the CDR3 is TGTGCCAGCAGTTACCAGACTAGCGGGAGGGCCATGAGCCAAGAGACCCAGTACTTC. Translation: CASSYQTSGRAMSQETQYF.

V usage is TRBV3-1 and J usage is TRBJ1-5; D is ambiguous. This CDR3 spans 13 amino acids. The V gene lost 2 bases and the J gene lost 4 bases, with 6 bases spanning the gap. Germline CDR1 reads LGHDT; CDR2 reads YNNKEL (reference sequence). The CDR3 here is CASSQWANQPQHF. The DNA for the CDR3 is TGTGCCAGCAGCCAATGGGCGAATCAGCCCCAGCATTTT.

The V and J genes are TRBV27 and TRBJ2-7; D tentatively fits TRBD1 or TRBD2 (7 bases each). CDR1 is MNHEY and CDR2 is SMNVEV in the germline V gene (reference sequence). The CDR3 contains 14 residues. V shed 8 bases and J shed 4 bases, with 18 bases lying between them. The CDR3 DNA follows: TGTGCCAGCGGCTTCCAGGGGGAGGGATACGAGCAGTACTTC. Translating it yields CASGFQGEGYEQYF.

The CDR3 loop reads CSVGRTPGDYTF. CDR3 DNA sequence: TGCAGCGTTGGAAGGACTCCTGGCGACTACACCTTC. This rearrangement joins TRBV29-1 to TRBJ1-2; D remains ambiguous. Germline V gene sequence: CDR1 SQVTM, CDR2 ANQGSEA. The CDR3 is made up of 12 amino acids. Trimming removed 4 bases from V and 10 bases from J, with 16 bases in between.

The chain joins TRBV30 to TRBJ2-1; 8 bases line up with TRBD2. The V gene end was trimmed by 3 bases and the J gene end by 3 bases; junction bases not matched to a gene: 1. From germline, CDR1 is GTSNPN and CDR2 SVGIG (reference sequence). This CDR3 is 13 amino acids long. This CDR3 is CAWSGTSYNEQFF. The CDR3 DNA reads as TGTGCCTGGAGCGGGACTAGCTACAATGAGCAGTTCTTC.

V gene TRBV20-1 combines with J gene TRBJ2-7; possibly TRBD2 for D (6 bases). This CDR3 region has 11 residues. Trimming removed 3 bases from V and 5 bases from J, with 8 bases in between. CDR1 and CDR2 (germline): DFQATT, SNEGSKA (reference sequence). CDR3 DNA sequence: TGCAGTGCTAGCGGGAGCGACGAGCAGTACTTC. It codes for CSASGSDEQYF.

This chain uses TRBV29-1 with TRBJ2-7; 14 positions agree with TRBD2. This CDR3 comprises 14 residues. Germline V CDR1 and CDR2: SQVTM, ANQGSEA. V dropped 6 bases and J dropped 4; count of bases not matched to a gene: 5. DNA for the CDR3: TGCAGCGTCGCCGGGACTAGCGGGAGTTACGAGCAGTACTTC. Translation: CSVAGTSGSYEQYF.

The chain uses TRBV29-1 and TRBJ1-4; maybe TRBD1 (5 bases). The CDR3 spans 15 residues. V was clipped by 7 bases and J by 7 bases, with 22 bases between them. Germline lookup yields CDR1 SQVTM and CDR2 ANQGSEA. The CDR3 loop reads CSAPEPGARGEKLFF. CDR3 DNA: TGCAGCGCACCCGAACCCGGGGCTAGAGGTGAAAAACTGTTTTTT.

The rearrangement uses TRBV14 and TRBJ2-3, with a tentative D call TRBD1 (5 bases). Germline V lookup: CDR1 SGHDN, CDR2 FVKESK. The V end lost 2 bases, the J end lost 0 bases, and 9 bases lay between the germline ends. The CDR3 spans 15 residues. The CDR3 here is CASSQTGPSTDTQYF. The CDR3, as DNA: TGTGCCAGCAGCCAAACAGGACCCAGCACAGATACGCAGTATTTT.

J is TRBJ2-1 and V is TRBV29-1, with D possibly TRBD2 on 6 matching bases. V was shortened by 5 bases and J by 8 bases, with 19 bases between the two germline ends. CDR3 size: 14 residues. The V gene's germline CDR1 is SQVTM and CDR2 ANQGSEA. CDR3 sequence: CSVSEAGRRDEQFF. Written as DNA, the CDR3 is TGCAGCGTTTCCGAAGCGGGCCGGAGGGATGAGCAGTTCTTC.

This clonotype was seen a handful of times. The CDR3 loop reads CASRATGGETQYF. In nucleotides, the CDR3 is TGTGCCAGCAGGGCGACAGGGGGCGAGACCCAGTACTTC. V gene TRBV12-3 or TRBV12-4 combines with J gene TRBJ2-5; TRBD1 matches at 10 bases. The junction had 3 bases not matched to a gene; V was cut back by 6 bases and J by 5 bases. The CDR3 has 13 residues.

The V and J genes are TRBV5-4 and TRBJ2-1, with 15 nucleotides matching TRBD2. Germline loops: CDR1 SGHNT, CDR2 YYREEE (reference sequence). The CDR3 consists of 15 residues. Losses at the gene ends were 3 bases for V and 10 bases for J; bases not matched to a gene: 5. DNA of the CDR3: TGTGCCAGCAGCTCCAGGACTAGCGGGAGGGCCGAGCAGTTCTTC. Protein sequence: CASSSRTSGRAEQFF.

This clonotype was counted a single time. V is TRBV7-2 and J is TRBJ2-1; the match to TRBD2 covers 8 bases. Germline CDR1 is SGHTA and CDR2 is FQGNSA. The CDR3 totals 16 residues. The ends lost 5 bases at V and 8 bases at J; junction bases unmatched: 14. CDR3 sequence (DNA): TGTGCCAGCAGCCCAGGCGCGGGAGGCTTCCGGGATGAGCAGTTCTTC. It codes for CASSPGAGGFRDEQFF.

This clonotype was observed a handful of times. The chain carries TRBV3-1 and TRBJ2-7; the D gene is possibly TRBD1 (5 bases). Between the trimmed V and J ends, which lost 3 bases and 7 bases, there was a span of 10 bases. The CDR3 covers 12 residues. Germline V gene lookup returns CDR1 LGHDT and CDR2 YNNKEL (reference sequence). CDR3 DNA: TGTGCCAGCAGCCATGGCCCAGGGGAGCAGTACTTC. This gives the protein CASSHGPGEQYF.

This clonotype was detected once. The CDR3 DNA follows: TGCAGCGTACCCGACTGGGAAGAGACCCAGTACTTC. It yields the protein CSVPDWEETQYF. The genes are TRBV29-1 and TRBJ2-5; no clear D gene. The ends were cut back, 6 bases at V and 3 bases at J, with 11 bases in the middle. Germline loops: CDR1 SQVTM, CDR2 ANQGSEA. CDR3 length: 12 amino acids.

The rearrangement links TRBV29-1 to TRBJ2-3; D gene uncertain. Germline CDR1 and CDR2: SQVTM and ANQGSEA. The CDR3 is 14 residues long. V shed 7 bases and J shed 0 bases, with 14 bases lying between them. DNA of the CDR3: TGCAGCGAACTTGGGTCTCAAAGCACAGATACGCAGTATTTT. Translating it yields CSELGSQSTDTQYF.